The rows below give T cell receptor beta chains drawn from one sample of a study of blood T cell repertoires in COVID-19. The data were produced by immunoSEQ multiplex PCR, yet TCRdb's version contains in-frame clones alone and is incomplete. The sample lists under 250,000 clones; around 81% were seen once. Sequencing was done on a sample of peripheral blood. Every receptor here comes from a woman between 65 and 79 years old with acute or convalescent COVID-19. CDR3s include the opening cysteine and the closing phenylalanine or tryptophan. A D gene is named only where the DNA matches it firmly. Clone size is given for some rows only: seen once, a few or many times, or a class if the clone is expanded.

.,TRBD2,TRBJ2-7,TRBV10-3,TGTGCCATCAGTGATACTAGCGGGGGTGCCTACGAGCAGTACTTC,CAISDTSGGAYEQYF
.,.,TRBJ2-4,TRBV7-9,TGTGCCAGCAGCGAAGGCCTGGGAACAGGGAACATTCAGTACTTC,CASSEGLGTGNIQYF
.,.,TRBJ1-2,TRBV5-8,TGTGCCAGCAGCTTGGCCATGGGGGGTTACTATGGCTACACCTTC,CASSLAMGGYYGYTF
.,.,TRBJ2-7,TRBV4-3,TGCGCCAGCAGCCAAGAGGACAACTCCTACGAGCAGTACTTC,CASSQEDNSYEQYF
.,.,TRBJ2-5,TRBV20-1,TGCAGTGCTAGTCAGGGGAGTCAACAAGAGACCCAGTACTTC,CSASQGSQQETQYF
.,.,TRBJ2-6,TRBV6-6,TGTGCCAGCAGAACAGGGAAAGAGGGCAACGTCCTGACTTTC,CASRTGKEGNVLTF
once,TRBD2,TRBJ2-1,TRBV4-2,TGTGCCAGCAGCCCCGGGACTAGCGGGGGGGCCAGCTCCTACAATGAGCAGTTCTTC,CASSPGTSGGASSYNEQFF
.,.,TRBJ1-2,TRBV6-5,TGTGCCACTAGGACATCAGCTAACTATGGCTACACCTTC,CATRTSANYGYTF
.,.,TRBJ1-4,TRBV7-9,TGTGCCAGCAGCGGGGGCTTCAATGAAAAACTGTTTTTT,CASSGGFNEKLFF
.,.,TRBJ1-5,TRBV5-8,TGTGCCAGCAGCTTGGCCATGAGGGGGATAGATAGCAATCAGCCCCAGCATTTT,CASSLAMRGIDSNQPQHF
.,.,TRBJ1-3,TRBV6-5,TGTGCCAGCAGGGGCGCGTGGGGGGGTGGAAACACCATATATTTT,CASRGAWGGGNTIYF
.,.,TRBJ2-3,TRBV29-1,TGCAGCGTTGTAGTGGGGGCCGCAGATACGCAGTATTTT,CSVVVGAADTQYF
.,.,TRBJ2-4,TRBV19,TGTGCCAGTACAGGCAGGGGAACCAAAAACATTCAGTACTTC,CASTGRGTKNIQYF